This TCR beta chain comes out of a study of OX40 agonist ivuxolimab in advanced cancers. About the research overall: People who had prior anti-PD-1, anti-PD-L1 or anti-CTLA-4 therapy could take part, and 40% had some. Study results and caveats: The antigen specificity of the peripheral T cells (those that were expanded) was not determined. Expansion of clones was among the lowest in partial responders at 0.1-3.0 mg/kg. CD8+ T cells averaged more expanded clones than CD4+.

Note on this clone: The antigen remains unidentified. In the same sample, other DNA sequences code for this CDR3.

The protocol was immunoSEQ multiplex PCR, while the TCRdb copy is restricted to in-frame clones and leaves out a portion. The data contain approximately 59,000 clones, 80% to 90% of them singletons. The sequenced sample was CD4+ or CD8+ T cells sorted from blood, obtained in a trial of the OX40 agonist ivuxolimab. This receptor was obtained from an adult with an advanced solid tumor such as melanoma, head and neck, liver or kidney cancer.

CDR3 bases: TGTGCCAGCAGCGTAGGTTCTTCGACTGTGGAGACCCAGTACTTC. Its translation: CASSVGSSTVETQYF. The genes are TRBV9 and TRBJ2-5; D gene unclear. V was cut by 0 bases and J by 5 bases, with 14 bases left in between. This CDR3 is 15 amino acids long. Per germline, CDR1 SGDLS and CDR2 YYNGEE.